Listed below are T cell receptor beta chains from one sample, sequenced in a study of graft-versus-host responses after intestinal transplantation. For these TCRs, the target antigens are not known. The assay was immunoSEQ multiplex PCR, and TCRdb's table has in-frame clones only and misses some. The sample lists some 39,000 clones, over 90% seen once, with less than 0.25% in the top ten. The sequencing used unstimulated CD8+ T cells sorted from spleen or lymph node cells, collected before transplant. The receptors come from a human donor who was the organ donor for an intestinal transplant. Each CDR3 is given with its conserved first and last residue. The order of the fields is J gene, V gene, clone size, D gene, CDR3 protein, CDR3 DNA. D genes are given only for firm matches. Size is stated for part of the rows, as once, few or many counts, or as a class when the clone is expanded.

>TRBJ2-1|TRBV2|NA|NA
CASSAGRVGVGEQFF
TGTGCCAGCAGTGCGGGCAGGGTAGGGGTAGGTGAGCAGTTCTTC
>TRBJ2-5|TRBV7-9|NA|TRBD2
CASSLILAGVETQYF
TGTGCCAGCAGCTTAATCCTAGCGGGGGTCGAGACCCAGTACTTC
>TRBJ2-3|TRBV10-2|few|TRBD2
CASSEISGVEDTQYF
TGCGCCAGCAGTGAGATTAGCGGGGTGGAGGATACGCAGTATTTT
>TRBJ1-1|TRBV7-2|NA|NA
CASSLNPDRFTEAFF
TGTGCCAGCAGCCTTAACCCCGACAGGTTCACTGAAGCTTTCTTT
>TRBJ1-1|TRBV6-5|once|TRBD1
CASSYSSGGEAFF
TGTGCCAGCAGTTACTCGTCAGGGGGCGAAGCTTTCTTT
>TRBJ2-3|TRBV2|once|TRBD2
CASTLAGGWLDTQYF
TGTGCCAGCACACTAGCGGGGGGCTGGTTGGATACGCAGTATTTT
>TRBJ2-3|TRBV6-6|NA|TRBD2
CASSYLAGGEDTQYF
TGTGCCAGCAGTTATCTCGCCGGGGGGGAGGATACGCAGTATTTT
>TRBJ2-7|TRBV27|NA|NA
CASSLSGSEQYF
TGTGCCAGCAGTTTATCAGGGAGTGAGCAGTACTTC
>TRBJ2-7|TRBV19|NA|NA
CASSMGSGEQYF
TGTGCCAGTAGTATGGGGTCGGGGGAGCAGTACTTC
>TRBJ1-2|TRBV11-2|NA|TRBD1
CASSLTGGDYGYTF
TGTGCCAGCAGCTTAACAGGGGGGGACTATGGCTACACCTTC
>TRBJ1-2|TRBV29-1|NA|TRBD1
CSVVEGAGNGYTF
TGCAGCGTTGTAGAGGGGGCCGGTAATGGCTACACCTTC
>TRBJ2-1|TRBV6-5|NA|TRBD2
CASSTTSAYVNEQFF
TGTGCCAGCAGTACAACTAGCGCGTATGTCAATGAGCAGTTCTTC
>TRBJ1-2|TRBV7-9|few|NA
CASSPRGNPNYGYTF
TGTGCCAGCAGCCCTCGGGGTAATCCTAACTATGGCTACACCTTC
>TRBJ1-1|TRBV6-6|NA|NA
CASRLQGAEAFF
TGTGCCAGCAGGTTACAGGGCGCTGAAGCTTTCTTT
>TRBJ2-3|TRBV5-1|NA|TRBD1
CASSSGQGTDTQYF
TGCGCCAGCAGCTCCGGACAGGGCACAGATACGCAGTATTTT
>TRBJ2-3|TRBV5-8|NA|TRBD1
CASSLSPGTAPTDTQYF
TGTGCCAGCAGCTTGTCACCCGGGACAGCGCCCACAGATACGCAGTATTTT
>TRBJ2-3|TRBV7-9|NA|NA
CASSFYRSTDTQYF
TGTGCCAGCAGCTTTTATCGCTCCACAGATACGCAGTATTTT
>TRBJ2-1|TRBV30|NA|TRBD2
CAWTGTGTSSYEQFF
TGTGCCTGGACCGGCACCGGGACTAGTTCCTATGAGCAGTTCTTC
>TRBJ2-7|TRBV5-6|NA|NA
CASSPTEGYEQYF
TGTGCCAGCAGCCCGACGGAAGGCTACGAGCAGTACTTC
>TRBJ2-7|TRBV7-8|NA|NA
CASSPGVAYEQYF
TGTGCCAGCAGCCCCGGGGTCGCCTACGAGCAGTACTTC
>TRBJ1-2|TRBV7-2|NA|TRBD1
CASSLETTGGLVYGYTF
TGTGCCAGCAGCTTAGAAACCACAGGGGGCCTAGTATATGGCTACACCTTC
>TRBJ2-1|TRBV9|NA|TRBD2
CASSVGGGTEQFF
TGTGCCAGCAGCGTAGGGGGGGGGACTGAGCAGTTCTTC
>TRBJ1-1|TRBV9|few|NA
CASSVAGGNTEAFF
TGTGCCAGCAGCGTAGCTGGGGGGAACACTGAAGCTTTCTTT
>TRBJ1-2|TRBV4-1|NA|TRBD1
CASSQVRTGGAMGGYTF
TGCGCCAGCAGCCAAGTACGGACAGGGGGCGCGATGGGAGGCTACACCTTC
>TRBJ1-2|TRBV27|NA|NA
CASSFGEGYGYTF
TGTGCCAGCAGTTTCGGGGAAGGCTATGGCTACACCTTC
>TRBJ2-7|TRBV27|NA|NA
CASGEFRWAPYEQYF
TGTGCCAGCGGTGAGTTTCGGTGGGCCCCCTACGAGCAGTACTTC
>TRBJ2-7|TRBV27|NA|TRBD2
CASSPGGWYEQYF
TGTGCCAGCAGCCCGGGGGGTTGGTACGAGCAGTACTTC
>TRBJ2-2|TRBV18|NA|NA
CASSPREPNTGELFF
TGTGCCAGCTCACCCAGGGAGCCGAACACCGGGGAGCTGTTTTTT